The rows below give T cell receptor beta chains drawn from one sample of a study of blood T cell repertoires in COVID-19. Assay used: immunoSEQ multiplex PCR; TCRdb lists only in-frame clones, some missing. The sample yields approximately 90,000 clones, about 80% seen once. Sequencing used peripheral blood. Source of these receptors: an elderly woman with acute or convalescent COVID-19. Each CDR3 is given without its conserved first and last residue.

TRBV2	TRBJ1-6	ASSELQGTSPLH
TRBV6-6	TRBJ2-7	ASSYGLADYEQY
TRBV24-1	TRBJ2-5	ATSDYIQGQETQY
TRBV27	TRBJ1-2	ASSFNPFYGYT
TRBV5-8	TRBJ1-1	ASSLELQGSAF
TRBV3-1/TRBV3-2	TRBJ2-3	ASSQDYPTDTQY
TRBV4-1	TRBJ2-3	ASSQRPGLAGVSTDTQY
TRBV5-5	TRBJ1-3	ASSFVTGGGNTIY
TRBV7-9	TRBJ2-2	ASSNRQGANTGELF
TRBV7-8	TRBJ2-7	ASSLADGMYEQY
TRBV29-1	TRBJ2-5	SVAGGGETQY